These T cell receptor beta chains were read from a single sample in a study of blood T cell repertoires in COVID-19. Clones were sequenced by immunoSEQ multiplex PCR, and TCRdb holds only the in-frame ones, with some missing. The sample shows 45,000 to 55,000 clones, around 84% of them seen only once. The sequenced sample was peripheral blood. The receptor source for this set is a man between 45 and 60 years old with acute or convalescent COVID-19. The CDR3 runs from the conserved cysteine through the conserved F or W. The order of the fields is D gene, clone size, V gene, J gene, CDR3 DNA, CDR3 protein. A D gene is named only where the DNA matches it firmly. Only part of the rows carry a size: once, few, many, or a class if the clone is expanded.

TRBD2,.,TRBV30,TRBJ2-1,TGTGCCTGGGAGCCGGGACTAGCGGGAACTGAGCAGTTCTTC,CAWEPGLAGTEQFF
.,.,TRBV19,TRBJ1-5,TGTGCCAGTAGTTCTCCAGGGGTTTCGCATCAGCCCCAGCATTTT,CASSSPGVSHQPQHF
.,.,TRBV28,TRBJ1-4,TGTGCCAGCGCCACAGTCCCGAATGAAAAACTGTTTTTT,CASATVPNEKLFF
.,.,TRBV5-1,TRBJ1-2,TGCGCCAGCAGCGCCTCCGGGACACCAAACTATGGCTACACCTTC,CASSASGTPNYGYTF
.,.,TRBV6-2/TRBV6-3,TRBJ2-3,TGTGCCAGCAGCTCAGGGGTTGGTTCCACGGATACGCAGTATTTT,CASSSGVGSTDTQYF
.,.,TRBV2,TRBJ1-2,TGTGCCAGCCTGTCAGATCGTGGCTACACCTTC,CASLSDRGYTF
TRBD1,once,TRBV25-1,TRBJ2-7,TGTGCCAGCAGTGAATTCGGCCGACAGGGCAACTACGAGCAGTACTTC,CASSEFGRQGNYEQYF
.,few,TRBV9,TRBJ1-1,TGTGCCAGCAGCATCACCGGGACAATGAACACTGAAGCTTTCTTT,CASSITGTMNTEAFF
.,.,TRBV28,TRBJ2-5,TGTGCCAGCAGTACCCCGGAGTTAGGAAGGACCCAGTACTTC,CASSTPELGRTQYF
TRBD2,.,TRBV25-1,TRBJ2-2,TGTGCCAGCAGGACTAGCGGGGGTCGAAGGTGGACCGGGGAGCTGTTTTTT,CASRTSGGRRWTGELFF
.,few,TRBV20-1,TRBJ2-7,TGCAGTGCTAGTAATCTAGCGAGTTACGAGCAGTACTTC,CSASNLASYEQYF
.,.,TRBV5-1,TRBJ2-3,TGCGCCAGCAGCTCCCAGGGAGGGGGGCCCACAGATACGCAGTATTTT,CASSSQGGGPTDTQYF
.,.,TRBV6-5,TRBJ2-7,TGTGCCAGCAGTCAGAAGAACTACGAGCAGTACTTC,CASSQKNYEQYF
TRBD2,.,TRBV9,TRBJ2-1,TGTGCCAGCAGCGCCCAAGGGAGCGGGAGTGGTTTGGACAATGAGCAGTTCTTC,CASSAQGSGSGLDNEQFF
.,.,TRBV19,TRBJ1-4,TGTGCCATAGCCCAGAGCGGTGCAACTAATGAAAAACTGTTTTTT,CAIAQSGATNEKLFF
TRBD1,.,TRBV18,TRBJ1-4,TGTGCCAGCTCCCTCGGGACAGGGGGCGATGAAAAACTGTTTTTT,CASSLGTGGDEKLFF
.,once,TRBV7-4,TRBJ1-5,TGTGCCAGCAGCTTATGGAGGGGTTCGCTAAGGACCTATAGCAATCAGCCCCAGCATTTT,CASSLWRGSLRTYSNQPQHF
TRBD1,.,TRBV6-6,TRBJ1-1,TGTGCCAGCAGTTCCCAAACAGGGGCGGTGCGGGCTTTCTTT,CASSSQTGAVRAFF
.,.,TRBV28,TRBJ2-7,TGTGCCAGCACTCGACCCCCAGGGTCGAGATCCTACGAGCAGTACTTC,CASTRPPGSRSYEQYF
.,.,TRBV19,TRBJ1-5,TGTGCCAGTAGTATATCAACAGGTAAATGGTTGAGCAATCAGCCCCAGCATTTT,CASSISTGKWLSNQPQHF
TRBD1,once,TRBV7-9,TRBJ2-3,TGTGCCAGCAGCTTGTTACAGGGGGAGACAGATACGCAGTATTTT,CASSLLQGETDTQYF
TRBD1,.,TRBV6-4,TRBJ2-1,TGTGCCAGCAGCCGTGACAGGGCCACACAGAATGAGCAGTTCTTC,CASSRDRATQNEQFF
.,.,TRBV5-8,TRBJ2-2,TGTGCCAGCAGCTCCAGGGAAAGTAGGGAGCTGTTTTTT,CASSSRESRELFF
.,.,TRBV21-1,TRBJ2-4,TGTGCCAGCAGCAAGGATGGGCGGAAAGGGGACATTCAGTACTTC,CASSKDGRKGDIQYF
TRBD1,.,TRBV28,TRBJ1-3,TGTGCCAGCAGAGAAGGGTCGGGACAGGGAAACACCATATATTTT,CASREGSGQGNTIYF
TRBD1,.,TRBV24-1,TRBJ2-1,TGTGCCACCAGTGACGCTGCCGCAGGGGGTGGTGAGCAGTTCTTC,CATSDAAAGGGEQFF
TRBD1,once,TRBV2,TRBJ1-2,TGTGCCAGCAGTCCCGGGACCAGGGGGGTGGATGGCTACACCTTC,CASSPGTRGVDGYTF
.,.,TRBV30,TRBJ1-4,TGTGCCTGGAGGGCAGGGAAAGATGAAAAACTGTTTTTT,CAWRAGKDEKLFF
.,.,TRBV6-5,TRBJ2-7,TGTGCCAGCAGTTACTCGAGTTCTACCTACGAGCAGTACTTC,CASSYSSSTYEQYF
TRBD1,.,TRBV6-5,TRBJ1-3,TGTGCCAGCAGGGGACAGTATAATGGAAACACCATATATTTT,CASRGQYNGNTIYF
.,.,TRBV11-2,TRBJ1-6,TGTGCCAGCAGCTTAGGAGGCCTTTATTCACCCCTCCACTTT,CASSLGGLYSPLHF
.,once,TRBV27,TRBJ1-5,TGTGCCAGCAGTCGAGGGAGCAACAATCAGCCCCAGCATTTT,CASSRGSNNQPQHF
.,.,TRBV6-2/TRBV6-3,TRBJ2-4,TGTGCCAGCAGTTACCCGTACGGTAGGGGGAGCTTAGCCAAAAACATTCAGTACTTC,CASSYPYGRGSLAKNIQYF
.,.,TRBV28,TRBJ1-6,TGTGCCAGCAGTTTATACGGTTCACCCCTCCACTTT,CASSLYGSPLHF
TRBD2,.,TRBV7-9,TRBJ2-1,TGTGCCAGCAGCTTAGCGGGAAGCGGGAAAAGGGACAATGAGCAGTTCTTC,CASSLAGSGKRDNEQFF
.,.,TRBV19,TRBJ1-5,TGTGCCAGTAGTATTGGGGTCGCGGGGAGACAGCCCCAGCATTTT,CASSIGVAGRQPQHF
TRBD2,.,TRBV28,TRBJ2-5,TGTGCCAGCAGTTTGCTAGCGGGAGGTGGAATTTTGGAGACCCAGTACTTC,CASSLLAGGGILETQYF
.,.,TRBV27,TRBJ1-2,TGTGCCAGCAGTCCCAACCCAGGGCACTATGGCTACACCTTC,CASSPNPGHYGYTF
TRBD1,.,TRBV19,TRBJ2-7,TGTGCCAGTAGTCATCCCGGGACAGGAGGGTACGAGCAGTACTTC,CASSHPGTGGYEQYF
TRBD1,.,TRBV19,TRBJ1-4,TGTGCCAGTAGTGCCGCAGGGGGCCGCACTGAAAAACTGTTTTTT,CASSAAGGRTEKLFF
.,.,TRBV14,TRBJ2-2,TGTGCCAGCAGCCATCAGGGCGCCGGGGAGCTGTTTTTT,CASSHQGAGELFF
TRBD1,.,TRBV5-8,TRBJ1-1,TGTGCCAGCAGCTTTTCGACAGGGGTTGGTAACACTGAAGCTTTCTTT,CASSFSTGVGNTEAFF
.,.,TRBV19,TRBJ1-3,TGTGCCAGTAGTACTACGATGTCCTCTGGAAACACCATATATTTT,CASSTTMSSGNTIYF
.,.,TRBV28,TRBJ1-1,TGTGCCAGCAGCCTCCTAGGGGAAAACACTGAAGCTTTCTTT,CASSLLGENTEAFF
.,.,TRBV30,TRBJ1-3,TGTGCCTGGAGTGTAGACGCAGGACATCTCTCTGGAAACACCATATATTTT,CAWSVDAGHLSGNTIYF
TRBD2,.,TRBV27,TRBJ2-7,TGTGCCAGCAGTTCCCTACCGGGACTAGCGGGAGTGGAGACCTACGAGCAGTACTTC,CASSSLPGLAGVETYEQYF
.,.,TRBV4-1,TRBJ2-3,TGCGCCAGCAGAAGGGATGCTAGCTTCCCAGATACGCAGTATTTT,CASRRDASFPDTQYF
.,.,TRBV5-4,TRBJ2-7,TGTGCCAGCAGCTTTGGCGGGACCAGCTCCTACGAGCAGTACTTC,CASSFGGTSSYEQYF
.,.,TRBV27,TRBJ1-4,TGTGCCAGCAGTTCAGGGGACGGGGAAAAACTGTTTTTT,CASSSGDGEKLFF
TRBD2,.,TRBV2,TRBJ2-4,TGTGCCAGCAGTTCCACCGGGACTAGCGGGGGACCATGGTACTTC,CASSSTGTSGGPWYF